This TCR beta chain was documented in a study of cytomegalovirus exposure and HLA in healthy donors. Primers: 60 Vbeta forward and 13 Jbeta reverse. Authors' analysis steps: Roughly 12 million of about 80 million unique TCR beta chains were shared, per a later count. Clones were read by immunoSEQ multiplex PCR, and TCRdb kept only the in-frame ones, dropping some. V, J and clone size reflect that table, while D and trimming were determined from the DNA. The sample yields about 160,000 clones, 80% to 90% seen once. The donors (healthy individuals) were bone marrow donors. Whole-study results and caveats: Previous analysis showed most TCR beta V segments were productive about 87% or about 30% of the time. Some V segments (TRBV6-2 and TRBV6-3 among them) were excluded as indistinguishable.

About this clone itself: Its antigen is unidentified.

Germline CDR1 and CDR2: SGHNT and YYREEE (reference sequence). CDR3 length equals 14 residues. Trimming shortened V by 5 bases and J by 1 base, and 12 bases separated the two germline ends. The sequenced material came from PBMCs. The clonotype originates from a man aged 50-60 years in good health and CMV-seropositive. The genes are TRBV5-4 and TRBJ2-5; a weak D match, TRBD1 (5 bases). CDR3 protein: CASSLDTSQETQYF. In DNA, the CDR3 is TGTGCCAGCAGTCTGGACACATCCCAAGAGACCCAGTACTTC.